This T cell receptor (beta chain) appears in the sequencing data of a study of blood T cell repertoires in COVID-19. TCRdb keeps only in-frame clones here, not all; method: immunoSEQ multiplex PCR. The sample lists about 260,000 clones; 88% were seen once. Everyone who took part was 18 to 89 years old, and they came from about two dozen US areas. The CDR3 is 17 residues long. V was trimmed by 4 bases and J by 2 bases, leaving 18 bases between them. Germline values: CDR1 LGHNA, CDR2 YSLEER. The J gene is TRBJ2-1, the V gene TRBV4-3; tentative D call: TRBD2 (6 bases). The sequence derives from a woman in her thirties or forties with acute COVID-19. The sequencing sample was made of PBMCs or T cells enriched from blood (not recorded which). CDR3 sequence: CASSLGGGKATYNEQFF. In DNA form, the CDR3 reads TGCGCCAGCAGCCTAGGAGGCGGGAAAGCCACCTACAATGAGCAGTTCTTC.